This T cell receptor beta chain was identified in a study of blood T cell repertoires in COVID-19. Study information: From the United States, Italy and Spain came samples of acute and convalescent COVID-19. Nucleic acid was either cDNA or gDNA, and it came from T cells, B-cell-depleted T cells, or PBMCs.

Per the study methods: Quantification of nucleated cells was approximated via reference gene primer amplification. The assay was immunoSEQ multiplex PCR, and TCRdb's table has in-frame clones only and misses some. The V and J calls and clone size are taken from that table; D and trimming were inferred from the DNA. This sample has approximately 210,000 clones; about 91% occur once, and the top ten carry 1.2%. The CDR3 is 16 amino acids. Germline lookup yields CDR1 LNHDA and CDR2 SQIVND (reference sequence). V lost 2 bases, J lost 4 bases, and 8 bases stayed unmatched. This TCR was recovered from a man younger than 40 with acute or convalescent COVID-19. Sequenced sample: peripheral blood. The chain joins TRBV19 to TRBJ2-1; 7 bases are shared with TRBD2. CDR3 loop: CASSILRASGYNEQFF. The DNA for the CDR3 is TGTGCCAGTAGTATACTTAGGGCTAGCGGATACAATGAGCAGTTCTTC.